The clone carrying this TCR beta chain was seen more than once but under ten times. The antigen is undetermined. On average, the one heparinised blood draw given by each donor was roughly 100 mL. With 0 bases removed from V and 8 bases from J, the gap between germline ends came to 13 bases. The CDR3 runs to 14 residues. Germline CDR1 is LNHNV and CDR2 is YYDKDF (reference sequence). Expressed TCRB transcripts were sequenced because the isolated RNA had all been reverse transcribed beforehand. An average of about 3.5 million reads was obtained for naive, central memory and regulatory T cell samples. Clones were sequenced by immunoSEQ multiplex PCR, and TCRdb holds only the in-frame ones, with some missing. Of about 160,000 clones listed, 8% to 8.5% were seen once; the top ten hold 0.54%. The sample comes from a study of beta chain features in type 1 diabetes. Study-wide findings and caveats: Cells with high TCR expression could be over-represented when cDNA is sequenced. In all four CD4+ subsets, TCRB CDR3 length was significantly, moderately reduced in type 1 diabetes.

The gene calls are TRBV15 and TRBJ1-1; a weak D match, TRBD1 (5 bases). The source material was central memory CD4+ T cells from blood. The TCR sequence derives from a woman aged 18-30 years with type 1 diabetes. Here the CDR3 DNA reads TGTGCCACCAGCAGAGATAGGGCAGGGTTGGAAGCTTTCTTT. It yields the protein CATSRDRAGLEAFF. The variable domain in full, with the rest retrieved from reference TRBV15 and TRBJ1-1, is DAMVIQNPRYQVTQFGKPVTLSCSQTLNHNVMYWYQQKSSQAPKLLFHYYDKDFNNEADTPDNFQSRRPNTSFCFLDIRSPGLGDTAMYLCATSRDRAGLEAFFGQGTRLTVV.